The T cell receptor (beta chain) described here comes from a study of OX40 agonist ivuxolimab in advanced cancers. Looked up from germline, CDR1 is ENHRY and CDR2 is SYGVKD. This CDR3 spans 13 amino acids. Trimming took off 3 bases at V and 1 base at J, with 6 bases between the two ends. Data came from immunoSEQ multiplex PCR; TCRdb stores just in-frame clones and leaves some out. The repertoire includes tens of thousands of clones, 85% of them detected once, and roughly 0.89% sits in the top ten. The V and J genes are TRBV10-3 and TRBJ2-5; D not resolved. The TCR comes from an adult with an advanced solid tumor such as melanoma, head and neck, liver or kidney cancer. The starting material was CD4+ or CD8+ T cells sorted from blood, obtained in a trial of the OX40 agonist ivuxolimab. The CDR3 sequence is CAISDNFQETQYF. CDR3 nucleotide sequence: TGTGCCATCAGTGATAACTTCCAAGAGACCCAGTACTTC.